Described below is a single TCR beta chain sequence and its context. Its antigen is unknown. The sample belongs to a study of T cell repertoires in cytomegalovirus infection. Study as a whole: In public TCR beta signatures, there were indications of both CMV infection and matching HLA type. Overall study results and limits: Across the ex vivo response, the dominant clonotypes were HLA-C-restricted CMV-specific TCR beta clonotypes. Of the TCR beta families, the public ones yielded a cumulative frequency that identified carriers of CMV plus the relevant HLA.

TCRdb re-derived calls from the reads in MiXCR, one entry per CDR3 protein. The data hold roughly 68,000 distinct CDR3 sequences, with 22% observed a single time. The ends were cut back, 4 bases at V and 7 bases at J, with 18 bases in the middle. This CDR3 has 15 amino acids. From germline, CDR1 is SGHRS and CDR2 YFSETQ. The sequencing input was PBMCs, sequenced either directly or after in vitro stimulation (not recorded which). V and J are TRBV5-1 and TRBJ2-1, with a weak D call TRBD2 (6 bases). The receptor comes from a human donor in good health (CMV status not recorded). Some clones in this sample may be carry-over from other donors' samples. CDR3 loop: CASSPGTAGSNEQFF. The CDR3 bases are TGCGCCAGCAGCCCCGGGACCGCGGGGTCGAATGAGCAGTTCTTC.